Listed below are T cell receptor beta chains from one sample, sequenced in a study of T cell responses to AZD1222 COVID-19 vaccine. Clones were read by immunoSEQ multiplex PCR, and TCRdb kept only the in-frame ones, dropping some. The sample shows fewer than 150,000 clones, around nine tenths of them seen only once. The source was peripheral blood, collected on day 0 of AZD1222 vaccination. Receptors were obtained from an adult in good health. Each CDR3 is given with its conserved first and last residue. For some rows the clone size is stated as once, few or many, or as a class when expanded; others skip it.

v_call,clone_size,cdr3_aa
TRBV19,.,CASSRPWGSATQLSFDIQYF
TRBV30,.,CAWKRQGNYGYTF
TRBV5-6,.,CASSLGREQFF
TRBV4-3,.,CASSQDYESGAGGYTF
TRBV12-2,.,CASRLAGNYGYTF
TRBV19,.,CASSSPRLLISASNTGELFF
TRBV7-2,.,CASSSPTGLVQYF
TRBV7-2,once,CASSVDRVLSYGYTF
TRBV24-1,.,CATAGGGALGEQFF
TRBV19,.,CASSWTDPYEQYF
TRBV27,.,CASSFGSTNNEQFF
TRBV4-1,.,CASSQPRDSLNTEAFF
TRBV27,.,CASSLSQDVHENQPQHF
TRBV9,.,CASSATGNSYNEQFF
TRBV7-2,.,CASSPKSADTQYF
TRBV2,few,CASSEVTVYSNQPQHF
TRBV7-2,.,CASSLEWGDGYGYTF
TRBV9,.,CASSGTPGDRGDEQYF
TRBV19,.,CASSIVSGGSNEQFF
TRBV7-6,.,CASRAGGAQHF
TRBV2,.,CASRSPKLAGYTGELFF
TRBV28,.,CASSRPGPYGYTF
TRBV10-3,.,CAISPREGTDTEAFF
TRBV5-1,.,CASCDGQSYNEQFF
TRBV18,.,CASSKRDANSGNTIYF
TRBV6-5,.,CASSFSGGNTGELFF
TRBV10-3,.,CAISGPDSYEQYF
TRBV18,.,CASSPLESGTDGYTF
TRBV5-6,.,CASSPLGTGKTEAFF
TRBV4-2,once,CASSQVGANTEAFF
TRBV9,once,CASSGTGITEAFF
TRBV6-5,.,CASSYGRNEQFF
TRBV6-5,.,CASSRGSGNEQFF
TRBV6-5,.,CASSRGQGYYGYTF
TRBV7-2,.,CASRQVIGYTF
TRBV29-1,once,CSVGSLLTDTQYF
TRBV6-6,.,CASSSNRQVPEQYF
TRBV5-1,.,CASSGRQGHYGYTF
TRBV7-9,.,CASSRTGEKLFF
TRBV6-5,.,CASSYEQSDGYTF
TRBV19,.,CASRTTIAYSGNTIYF
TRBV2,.,CARKEDSTDTQYF
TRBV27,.,CASSLSVPSRPEAFF
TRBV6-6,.,CASSFQATNEKLFF
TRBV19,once,CASSTRTGQTNYGYTF
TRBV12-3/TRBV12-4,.,CASSLQGPEQYF
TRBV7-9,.,CASSLPLWGGAETQYF
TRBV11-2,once,CASSLGVVGDPYGYTF
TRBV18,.,CASSPVGGSYEKLFF
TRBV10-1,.,CASRFSGRPYNEQFF
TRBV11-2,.,CASSPLAGVGNEQFF
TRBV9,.,CASSLTSGGTGELFF
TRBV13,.,CASSINSYNEKLFF
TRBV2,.,CASSWRGDRNSPLHF